The 29 T cell receptor beta chains below all came from one sample that was sequenced in a study of cytomegalovirus exposure and HLA in healthy donors. The primer mix had 60 Vbeta and 13 Jbeta primers. Profiling relied on immunoSEQ multiplex PCR, and the TCRdb table lists in-frame clones only, not all of them. This table has more than 65,000 clones, roughly two thirds appearing once. Sequencing input: PBMCs. These receptors came from a woman aged 45-60 years in good health and CMV-seropositive.

The table lists this clone with a count of one. The chain has TRBV7-3 and TRBJ1-1, with 8 bases fitting TRBD1. V lost 5 bases, J lost 5 bases, and 13 bases stayed unmatched. The CDR3 covers 16 residues. CDR1 and CDR2 from the germline V gene are SGHTA and FQGTGA. The CDR3 region has the DNA TGTGCCAGCAGCCCGACAGGGGAATTCTTAGGAACTGAAGCTTTCTTT. Residues: CASSPTGEFLGTEAFF.

V is TRBV10-3 and J is TRBJ1-1, with 7 nucleotides matching TRBD1. This CDR3 is 14 amino acids long. Trimming at V came to 2 bases and at J to 2 bases, leaving 2 bases not matched to a gene. Germline loops: CDR1 ENHRY, CDR2 SYGVKD. The CDR3 DNA follows: TGTGCCATCAGTGAGGACAGGGACAACACTGAAGCTTTCTTT. It encodes CAISEDRDNTEAFF.

The chain employs TRBV7-3 and TRBJ1-3; D is undetermined. Per the germline V gene, CDR1 is SGHTA and CDR2 is FQGTGA. Trimming took off 2 bases at V and 2 bases at J, with 10 bases between the two ends. There are 15 residues in the CDR3. The CDR3 coding sequence is TGTGCCAGCAGCTTATCCGGGATTGCTGGAAACACCATATATTTT. As protein: CASSLSGIAGNTIYF.

In DNA, the CDR3 is TGTGCCAGCAGAGACAGGGGTACCGGAAACACCATATATTTT. Its translation is CASRDRGTGNTIYF. This chain uses TRBV28 with TRBJ1-3, with TRBD1 matching over 8 bases. The ends lost 6 bases at V and 4 bases at J; junction bases unmatched: 5. The V gene's germline CDR1 is MDHEN and CDR2 SYDVKM. CDR3 length equals 14 residues.

The rearrangement uses TRBV30 and TRBJ1-4, with a possible D match to TRBD1 (6 bases). The CDR3 runs to 13 residues. V gave up 3 bases and J gave up 8 bases, with 13 bases separating them. Germline V gives CDR1 GTSNPN, CDR2 SVGIG (reference sequence). CDR3 region: CAWRPGTTEKLFF. The CDR3 region has the DNA TGTGCCTGGAGGCCCGGGACAACCGAAAAACTGTTTTTT.

V is TRBV5-1 and J is TRBJ2-3; 12 bases are shared with TRBD1. The CDR3 runs 16 residues. Germline assignment: CDR1 SGHRS and CDR2 YFSETQ. V shed 2 bases and J 4 bases; nucleotides not matched to a gene: 5. CDR3 sequence reads: CASSFTGTGGADTQYF. CDR3 in DNA: TGCGCCAGCAGCTTCACCGGGACAGGGGGCGCAGATACGCAGTATTTT.

The table lists this clone with a few counts. The chain couples TRBV19 to TRBJ2-7; 11 nucleotides agree with TRBD2. Germline V CDR1 and CDR2: LNHDA, SQIVND (reference sequence). This CDR3 spans 17 amino acids. The V gene end was trimmed by 5 bases and the J gene end by 6 bases; junction bases not matched to a gene: 15. CDR3 protein: CASSFSASGGPLSEQYF. The CDR3, as DNA: TGTGCCAGTAGTTTTTCCGCTAGCGGGGGGCCCCTTAGCGAGCAGTACTTC.

As concerns this clone: One end of the junction varies from germline; a read error may be responsible. The V gene is TRBV2, the J gene TRBJ1-4, with 9 bases fitting TRBD1. Germline CDR1 is SNHLY and CDR2 is FYNNEI. The CDR3 contains 12 residues. The CDR3 DNA sequence: TGTGCCAGCAGTGAAGAATGGGACAGGGTTTGTTTT. This encodes CASSEEWDRVCF. Combining the CDR3 with reference TRBV2 and TRBJ1-4 gives the whole variable domain EPEVTQTPSHQVTQMGQEVILRCVPISNHLYFYWYRQILGQKVEFLVSFYNNEISEKSEIFDDQFSVERPDGSNFTLKIRSTKLEDSAMYFCASSEEWDRVCFGSGTQLSVL.

The rearrangement uses TRBV5-4 and TRBJ2-7; 7 bases agree with TRBD1. The CDR3 totals 15 residues. Germline V gene data show CDR1 as SGHNT and CDR2 as YYREEE (reference sequence). V shed 1 base, J shed 0 bases, and the junction held 4 bases outside the gene matches. The CDR3 loop reads CASSLPTGSSYEQYF. In DNA form, the CDR3 reads TGTGCCAGCAGCTTGCCGACAGGGTCCTCCTACGAGCAGTACTTC.

The V and J genes are TRBV5-1 and TRBJ1-5, with a tentative D call TRBD1 (5 bases). V dropped 0 bases and J dropped 4 bases, with 14 bases sitting between them. CDR3 length: 16 residues. Per the germline V gene, CDR1 is SGHRS and CDR2 is YFSETQ. CDR3 in amino acids: CASSLEGAGVNQPQHF. As DNA, the CDR3 is TGCGCCAGCAGCTTGGAAGGTGCGGGGGTGAATCAGCCCCAGCATTTT.

CDR3 in DNA: TGTGCCAGTAGTAAACCGGGACAGGGGCCCCACGAGCAGTACTTC. It yields the protein CASSKPGQGPHEQYF. This chain uses TRBV19 with TRBJ2-5; 10 nucleotides match TRBD1. The end of the DNA fits TRBJ2-7 better, so the J call may be wrong. Per germline, CDR1 LNHDA and CDR2 SQIVND (reference sequence). This CDR3 comprises 15 residues.

This rearrangement joins TRBV5-1 to TRBJ1-5, with D perhaps TRBD1 (6 bases). Trimming took 2 bases from V and 0 from J, leaving 12 bases between them. This CDR3 is built from 16 residues. In germline, CDR1 is SGHRS, CDR2 YFSETQ. CDR3 sequence: CASSLTGRGSNQPQHF. The CDR3 DNA reads TGCGCCAGCAGCTTAACAGGGAGAGGTAGCAATCAGCCCCAGCATTTT.

This clone was seen more than once but under ten times. The V gene is TRBV29-1, the J gene TRBJ1-5, with D uncertain. Trimming took 5 bases from V and 4 from J, leaving 18 bases between them. This CDR3 contains 15 residues. Germline V gene sequence: CDR1 SQVTM, CDR2 ANQGSEA. The DNA of the CDR3 is TGCAGCGTTAGTGTCCTGGGAGGGAGTAATCAGCCCCAGCATTTT. It is translated as CSVSVLGGSNQPQHF.

This chain joins TRBV5-1 and TRBJ2-2, with 13 bases fitting TRBD2. Per the germline V gene, CDR1 is SGHRS and CDR2 is YFSETQ. The V segment lost 5 bases and the J segment 0 bases; nucleotides outside the gene matches: 4. The CDR3 length is 17 residues. CDR3 sequence (DNA): TGCGCCAGCAGTCGAACTAGCGGGGGGGCGAACACCGGGGAGCTGTTTTTT. This codes for CASSRTSGGANTGELFF.

J is TRBJ1-4 and V is TRBV19; no reliable D call. The CDR3 has 11 amino acids. Between the trimmed V and J ends, which lost 3 bases and 7 bases, there was a span of 3 bases. CDR1 LNHDA and CDR2 SQIVND come from the germline V gene (reference sequence). In DNA form, the CDR3 reads TGTGCCAGTAGTATGGCTGAAAAACTGTTTTTT. It codes for CASSMAEKLFF.

The chain couples TRBV19 to TRBJ2-1, with D tentatively TRBD2 (6 bases). V lost 9 bases and J lost 9, with 21 bases in between. The CDR3 has 14 amino acids. Germline V CDR1 and CDR2: LNHDA, SQIVND (reference sequence). The CDR3 loop reads CASMDLGGFVEQFF. CDR3 coding DNA: TGTGCCAGCATGGATCTGGGGGGATTCGTTGAGCAGTTCTTC.

The chain recombines TRBV2 with TRBJ2-4; unclear D gene. Germline assignment: CDR1 SNHLY and CDR2 FYNNEI. The CDR3 loop spans 11 amino acids. With 4 bases removed from V and 7 bases from J, the gap between germline ends came to 5 bases. CDR3 region: CASSALNIQYF. CDR3 DNA: TGTGCCAGCAGTGCCTTGAACATTCAGTACTTC.

The chain combines TRBV5-6 with TRBJ2-5, with TRBD2 identical over 8 bases. Germline assignment: CDR1 SGHDT and CDR2 YYEEEE. The CDR3 spans 16 residues. Germline trimming cut 0 bases from V and 0 bases from J; bases unmatched to any gene: 4. CDR3 protein: CASSLGVAGHQETQYF. The CDR3 DNA reads as TGTGCCAGCAGCTTGGGGGTAGCGGGACACCAAGAGACCCAGTACTTC.

As for this clone: One end of the junction is discordant with germline, which a read error may explain. V is TRBV7-6 and J is TRBJ2-1; D is possibly TRBD1 (6 bases). Germline loops: CDR1 SGHVS, CDR2 FNYEAQ. CDR3 length equals 17 residues. The CDR3 sequence is CASRLAPNRDTYNEQFF. CDR3 nucleotides: TGTGCCAGCAGATTAGCACCAAACCGGGACACTTACAATGAGCAGTTCTTC.

In its sample, this clone was seen a few times. The chain employs TRBV7-6 and TRBJ2-3, with TRBD1 as a possible D gene (6 bases). The ends were cut back, 5 bases at V and 0 bases at J, with 15 bases in the middle. This CDR3 has 16 residues. Germline V CDR1 and CDR2: SGHVS, FNYEAQ. CDR3 in amino acids: CASSPKLGTSTDTQYF. The CDR3 DNA follows: TGTGCCAGCAGCCCAAAGCTGGGGACAAGCACAGATACGCAGTATTTT.

The chain links TRBV19 to TRBJ2-3; D is unclear. CDR3 length equals 14 residues. Germline CDR1 and CDR2: LNHDA and SQIVND (reference sequence). Trimming left V 3 bases short and J 6 bases short, with 13 bases between. CDR3 bases: TGTGCCAGTAGTATGAACCCAAGAGCGGATACGCAGTATTTT. Its translation is CASSMNPRADTQYF.

CDR3 region: CASLSGTGVSGAFF. The CDR3 nucleotides read TGTGCCAGCCTGTCCGGGACAGGGGTTTCTGGAGCTTTCTTT. This chain connects TRBV27 to TRBJ1-1, with 10 bases fitting TRBD1. The CDR3 spans 14 residues. The trim removed 8 bases at V and 10 bases at J, leaving 13 bases unmatched. In germline, CDR1 is MNHEY, CDR2 SMNVEV (reference sequence).

The gene calls are TRBV7-9 and TRBJ1-2; 9 bases map to TRBD1. The CDR3 is 14 amino acids. After removal of 5 bases from V and 7 bases from J, the junction contained 8 bases not matched to a gene. Germline loops: CDR1 SEHNR, CDR2 FQNEAQ (reference sequence). The CDR3 DNA reads TGTGCCAGCAGCCCCCCGGACAGGGGAGGTGGCTACACCTTC. This encodes CASSPPDRGGGYTF.

The chain uses TRBV11-2 and TRBJ2-3, with D possibly matching TRBD1 (7 bases). In germline, CDR1 is SGHAT, CDR2 FQNNGV. This CDR3 is built from 14 residues. The V gene lost 7 bases and the J gene lost 10 bases, with 21 bases spanning the gap. The CDR3 reads CASNDAGQLDAQYF. CDR3 coding DNA: TGTGCCAGCAACGACGCGGGACAGTTAGACGCGCAGTATTTT.

The CDR3 loop is CARSASGTPSYNEQFF. The DNA of the CDR3 is TGTGCCAGAAGCGCTAGCGGGACCCCCTCCTACAATGAGCAGTTCTTC. The V and J genes are TRBV5-3 and TRBJ2-1; the match to TRBD2 covers 9 bases. TRBV5-3 is treated as an ORF (open reading frame) with a function not yet certain. V was pared by 4 bases and J by 0 bases, with 5 bases of the junction left unmatched. This CDR3 comprises 16 residues.

CDR3 protein: CASARGQTEAFF. CDR3 nucleotides: TGTGCCAGCGCCCGCGGTCAGACTGAAGCTTTCTTT. The chain combines TRBV6-5 with TRBJ1-1, with D hard to call. Germline CDR1 is MNHEY and CDR2 is SVGAGI. This CDR3 has 12 amino acids. Trimming cost V 8 bases and J 5 bases, with 12 bases left between them.

The table lists this clone with a few counts. The V gene is TRBV5-1, the J gene TRBJ2-5, with TRBD1 matching over 7 bases. Germline V gives CDR1 SGHRS, CDR2 YFSETQ. After removal of 5 bases from V and 3 bases from J, the junction contained 16 bases not matched to a gene. The CDR3 consists of 17 residues. CDR3 nucleotides: TGCGCCAGCAGATTGAACCCCCGCCTTGGGACAGAAGAGACCCAGTACTTC. Translation gives CASRLNPRLGTEETQYF.

The chain recombines TRBV28 with TRBJ1-2, with D possibly being TRBD1 (5 bases). The CDR3 is 12 amino acids. V was pared by 5 bases and J by 8 bases, with 12 bases between. Germline lookup yields CDR1 MDHEN and CDR2 SYDVKM. CDR3 residues: CASSTETAGYTF. The CDR3 nucleotides read TGTGCCAGCAGTACTGAGACAGCCGGCTACACCTTC.

The CDR3 spells CASSEPGQGSEQYV. The DNA for the CDR3 is TGTGCCAGCAGTGAACCAGGACAGGGAAGCGAGCAGTACGTC. The chain is built from TRBV6-1 and TRBJ2-7; 8 bases map to TRBD1. The J segment lost 6 bases and the V segment lost 2 bases, leaving 6 bases of the junction unmatched. The CDR3 is 14 residues long. Germline V gene data show CDR1 as MNHNS and CDR2 as SASEGT.